A single sample gave rise to the 20 T cell receptor beta chains below, sequenced in a study of T cells after yellow fever vaccination. TCRdb analysed the 5' RACE reads with MiXCR anew, one entry per CDR3 protein. Seen here are more than 450,000 distinct CDR3 sequences, roughly a fifth observed once, and the top ten hold around 17%. The specimen was PBMCs, collected approximately 22 days after the first yellow fever vaccination. These receptors were taken from a man aged 18 to 35 who received the YFV17D yellow fever vaccine.

In its sample, this clonotype was seen a few times. V usage is TRBV9 and J usage is TRBJ2-7; D possibly corresponds to TRBD1 (5 bases). Germline V gene data show CDR1 as SGDLS and CDR2 as YYNGEE. Trimming pared 9 bases from V and 6 bases from J, leaving 16 bases between. This CDR3 spans 12 amino acids. The CDR3 DNA reads as TGTGCCACCAACGGAAGGGGCGGCGAGCAGTACGTC. It codes for CATNGRGGEQYV.

This clonotype was seen more than once but under ten times. The V and J genes are TRBV7-6 and TRBJ2-7, with D possibly matching TRBD1 (5 bases). The CDR3 is 13 amino acids. Trimming removed 4 bases at V and 5 bases at J, with 12 bases between. CDR1 SGHVS and CDR2 FNYEAQ come from the germline V gene. CDR3 loop: CASSSGYEDEQYF. The DNA of the CDR3 is TGTGCCAGCAGCTCAGGGTACGAAGACGAGCAGTACTTC.

CDR3 residues: CASSEAGYGSPLHF. The CDR3 DNA follows: TGTGCCAGCAGTGAAGCGGGCTACGGGTCACCCCTCCACTTT. V and J are TRBV6-1 and TRBJ1-6; no firm D call. Germline V gives CDR1 MNHNS, CDR2 SASEGT. This CDR3 region has 14 residues. Trimming shortened V by 0 bases and J by 10 bases, and 10 bases separated the two germline ends.

The chain carries TRBV7-9 and TRBJ2-7, with 7 positions matching TRBD1. This CDR3 is 14 amino acids long. Germline V gene data show CDR1 as SEHNR and CDR2 as FQNEAQ (reference sequence). V lost 5 bases to trimming and J lost 6 bases; unmatched junction nucleotides: 10. The CDR3 is CASSPRDSWSEQYV. The CDR3 DNA follows: TGTGCCAGCAGCCCTCGGGACAGCTGGTCCGAGCAGTACGTC.

The rearrangement joins TRBV12-5 to TRBJ1-2, with 9 positions matching TRBD1. V shed 4 bases, J shed 5 bases, and the junction held 5 bases outside the gene matches. The CDR3 contains 14 residues. Germline loops: CDR1 LGHNT, CDR2 FRNRAP. CDR3 amino acids: CASGSPGQGYGYTF. The CDR3 coding sequence is TGTGCTAGTGGTTCGCCGGGACAGGGATATGGCTACACCTTC.

The J gene is TRBJ2-7, the V gene TRBV5-8; D is possibly TRBD1 (5 bases). Germline loops: CDR1 SGHTS, CDR2 YDEGEE. This CDR3 contains 11 residues. Trimming cost V 7 bases and J 2 bases, with 7 bases left between them. CDR3: CASGHAYEQYF. Here the CDR3 DNA reads TGTGCCAGCGGACATGCCTACGAGCAGTACTTC.

This chain connects TRBV5-1 to TRBJ2-3; the D is unclear. Per the germline V gene, CDR1 is SGHRS and CDR2 is YFSETQ. Trimming took off 0 bases at V and 0 bases at J, with 11 bases between the two ends. The CDR3 length is 16 residues. The CDR3 nucleotides are TGCGCCAGCAGCTTGGGACCCAGCCCGAGCACAGATACGCAGTATTTT. As protein: CASSLGPSPSTDTQYF.

This chain links TRBV25-1 with TRBJ1-6, with TRBD1 matching 7 bases. The CDR3 spans 14 residues. V lost 6 bases to trimming and J lost 7 bases; unmatched junction nucleotides: 6. Germline V gene sequence: CDR1 MGHDK, CDR2 SYGVNS. CDR3 loop: CASSWTGENSPLHF. CDR3 nucleotide sequence: TGTGCCAGCAGCTGGACAGGCGAGAATTCACCCCTCCACTTT.

In this sample, this clonotype turned up a few times. The chain carries TRBV18 and TRBJ1-1; D is perhaps TRBD1 (6 bases). Trimming cost V 1 base and J 1 base, with 7 bases left between them. Germline CDR1 KGHSH, CDR2 LQKENI. The CDR3 has 14 amino acids. The CDR3 region is CASSPQGQNTEAFF. The CDR3 DNA sequence: TGTGCCAGCTCACCACAGGGACAGAACACTGAAGCTTTCTTT.

The gene calls are TRBV7-9 and TRBJ1-1, with D hard to call. The germline V and J ends were trimmed by 4 bases and 6 bases, with 6 bases remaining between them. This CDR3 spans 11 amino acids. Germline assignment: CDR1 SEHNR and CDR2 FQNEAQ (reference sequence). CDR3 DNA: TGTGCCAGCAGCTCCGATCCTGAAGCTTTCTTT. Translated: CASSSDPEAFF.

J is TRBJ2-2 and V is TRBV20-1; D gene uncertain. The CDR3 is made up of 15 amino acids. Germline V gives CDR1 DFQATT, CDR2 SNEGSKA (reference sequence). V lost 0 bases, J lost 1 base, and 9 bases lay in between. CDR3 sequence: CSARDLSRNTGELFF. Written as DNA, the CDR3 is TGCAGTGCTAGAGATCTAAGCAGGAACACCGGGGAGCTGTTTTTT.

The chain joins TRBV5-1 to TRBJ2-1; TRBD2 agrees at 10 bases. Germline loops: CDR1 SGHRS, CDR2 YFSETQ. The CDR3 is 15 amino acids. With V trimmed by 3 bases and J by 8 bases, 8 bases remained unmatched. The CDR3 spells CASSSSGGRYYEQFF. The CDR3 DNA reads TGCGCCAGCAGCTCTAGCGGGGGTCGGTACTATGAGCAGTTCTTC.

This clonotype was seen only once. In DNA, the CDR3 is TGTGCCAGCAGTTACGCAGGGGATGTGGAGACCCAGTACTTC. Its protein product is CASSYAGDVETQYF. The rearrangement joins TRBV6-5 to TRBJ2-5; D may be TRBD1 (6 bases). The CDR3 is 14 amino acids. Trimming cost V 2 bases and J 5 bases, with 12 bases left between them. Per the germline V gene, CDR1 is MNHEY and CDR2 is SVGAGI.

This clonotype is a singleton in its sample. This chain connects TRBV11-2 to TRBJ2-1; D unresolved. The CDR3 is made up of 11 amino acids. V was shortened by 6 bases and J by 11 bases, with 11 bases between the two germline ends. Germline V gene sequence: CDR1 SGHAT, CDR2 FQNNGV. CDR3 DNA: TGTGCCAGCAGTTTCGGACGTCAGCAGTTCTTC. Its protein product is CASSFGRQQFF.

This chain joins TRBV5-1 and TRBJ1-5; 8 bases are a match to TRBD1. The V and J ends lost 4 bases and 5 bases, in that order; junction bases with no gene match: 11. This CDR3 contains 16 residues. Germline assignment: CDR1 SGHRS and CDR2 YFSETQ. The CDR3 region has the DNA TGCGCCAGCAGCCCCCAACCGACAGGGGATGATCAGCCCCAGCATTTT. Translating it yields CASSPQPTGDDQPQHF.

The gene calls are TRBV20-1 and TRBJ1-6; no clear D gene. Germline V CDR1 and CDR2: DFQATT, SNEGSKA (reference sequence). The CDR3 consists of 12 residues. Trimming removed 0 bases from V and 9 bases from J, with 6 bases in between. CDR3 sequence (DNA): TGCAGTGCTAGAGATTGGGGTTCACCCCTCCACTTT. This gives the protein CSARDWGSPLHF.

The sample holds a few counts of this clonotype. The chain carries TRBV6-5 and TRBJ2-7, with D possibly matching TRBD2 (5 bases). Per the germline V gene, CDR1 is MNHEY and CDR2 is SVGAGI. This CDR3 has 13 residues. Trimming took 2 bases from V and 5 from J, leaving 10 bases between them. DNA for the CDR3: TGTGCCAGCAGTTACAATCAAGCGGACGAGCAGTACGTC. Translating gives CASSYNQADEQYV.

This clonotype was detected many times. V is TRBV20-1 and J is TRBJ2-7; D is perhaps TRBD1 (5 bases). V was trimmed by 3 bases and J by 12 bases, leaving 15 bases between them. CDR3 length: 11 residues. Germline V gene data show CDR1 as DFQATT and CDR2 as SNEGSKA (reference sequence). Here the CDR3 DNA reads TGCAGTGCTAGTAGCAGGGCGCGAACGTACGTC. It codes for CSASSRARTYV.

Comments on this clonotype: Mismatch with germline at one junction end may stem from a read error. The genes are TRBV5-4 and TRBJ2-1, with D uncertain. CDR3 length equals 15 residues. From germline, CDR1 is SGHNT and CDR2 YYREEE (reference sequence). The CDR3, as DNA: TGTGCCAGAAGCTTGGATCTCGGCCGAAGCAATGAGCAGTTCTTC. It yields the protein CARSLDLGRSNEQFF.

The V call is TRBV7-2, the J call TRBJ2-1; possibly TRBD2 for D (5 bases). V lost 1 base and J 10 bases, leaving 17 bases between the germline ends. This CDR3 region has 15 residues. Germline CDR1 and CDR2: SGHTA and FQGNSA. CDR3 sequence (DNA): TGTGCCAGCAGCTTAGACGACTATCGGGGTAAGGAGCAGTTCTTC. It translates to CASSLDDYRGKEQFF.